A single T cell receptor beta chain is shown here with its context. The library came from three nested PCR rounds adapted from ARM-PCR protocols. TCRdb itself ran the multiplex PCR reads through MiXCR, one entry per CDR3 protein. This table holds some 80,000 distinct CDR3 sequences, around 80% found once. The sample comes from a study of tumor and adjacent non-tumor tissue in lung cancer. This sample's RNA came from whole unsorted tissue. Distant lung tissue was collected more than 3 cm away from the tumor edge. Material for sequencing was distant non-tumor lung tissue. The clonotype originates from a man in his sixties with non-small cell lung cancer.

The CDR3 protein is CASSTISGADVLTF. Written as DNA, the CDR3 is TGTGCCAGCAGTACTATCTCTGGGGCAGACGTCCTGACTTTC. The genes are TRBV11-2 and TRBJ2-6, with D tentatively TRBD1 (5 bases). Between the trimmed V and J ends, which lost 6 bases and 11 bases, there was a span of 17 bases. Germline V lookup: CDR1 SGHAT, CDR2 FQNNGV. The CDR3 spans 14 residues.